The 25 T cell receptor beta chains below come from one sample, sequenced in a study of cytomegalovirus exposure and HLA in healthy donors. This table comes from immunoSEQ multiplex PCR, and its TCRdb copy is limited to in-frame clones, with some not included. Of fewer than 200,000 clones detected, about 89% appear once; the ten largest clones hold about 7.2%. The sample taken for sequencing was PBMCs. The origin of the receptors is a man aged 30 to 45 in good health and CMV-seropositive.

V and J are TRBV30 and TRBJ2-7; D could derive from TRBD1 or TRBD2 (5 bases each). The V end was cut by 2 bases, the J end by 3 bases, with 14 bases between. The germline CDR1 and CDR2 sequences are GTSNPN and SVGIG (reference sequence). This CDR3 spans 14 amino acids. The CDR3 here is CAWSLEAQVYEQYF. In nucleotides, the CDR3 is TGTGCCTGGAGTCTGGAGGCACAGGTCTACGAGCAGTACTTC.

Written as DNA, the CDR3 is TGTGCCAGCAGCTCCGACACAGATACGCAGTATTTT. It specifies CASSSDTDTQYF. The chain couples TRBV9 to TRBJ2-3, with D unresolved. Trimming took 4 bases from V and 2 from J, leaving 5 bases between them. This CDR3 has 12 amino acids. Germline CDR1 SGDLS, CDR2 YYNGEE.

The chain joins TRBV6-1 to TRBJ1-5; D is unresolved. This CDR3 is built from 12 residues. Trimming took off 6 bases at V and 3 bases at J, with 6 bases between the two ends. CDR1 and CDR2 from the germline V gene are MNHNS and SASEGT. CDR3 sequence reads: CASSRDNQPQHF. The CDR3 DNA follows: TGTGCCAGCAGCCGGGACAATCAGCCCCAGCATTTT.

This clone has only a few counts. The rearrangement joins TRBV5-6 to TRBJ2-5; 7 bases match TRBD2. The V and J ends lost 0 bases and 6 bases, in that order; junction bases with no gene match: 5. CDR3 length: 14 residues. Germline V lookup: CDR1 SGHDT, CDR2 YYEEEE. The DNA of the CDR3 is TGTGCCAGCAGCTTGGGCCTAGCGGACCAGACCCAGTACTTC. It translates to CASSLGLADQTQYF.

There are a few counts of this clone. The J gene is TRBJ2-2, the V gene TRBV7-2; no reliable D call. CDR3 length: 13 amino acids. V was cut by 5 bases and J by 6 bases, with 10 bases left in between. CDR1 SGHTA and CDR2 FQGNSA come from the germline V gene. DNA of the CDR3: TGTGCCAGCAGCAGTGTCGAGTCCGGGGAGCTGTTTTTT. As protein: CASSSVESGELFF.

The CDR3 DNA reads TGTGCCAGCAGCCCCCGGACAGGGCCGTACTCCTACGAGCAGTACTTC. Translation: CASSPRTGPYSYEQYF. The chain recombines TRBV9 with TRBJ2-7; 8 bases map to TRBD1. The junction had 9 bases not matched to a gene; V was cut back by 4 bases and J by 0 bases. The CDR3 totals 16 residues. CDR1 SGDLS and CDR2 YYNGEE come from the germline V gene.

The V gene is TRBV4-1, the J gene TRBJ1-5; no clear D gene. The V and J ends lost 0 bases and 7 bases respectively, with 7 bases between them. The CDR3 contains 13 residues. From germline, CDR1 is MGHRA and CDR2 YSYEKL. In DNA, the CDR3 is TGCGCCAGCAGCCAAGAATTGCCGCAGCCCCAGCATTTT. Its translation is CASSQELPQPQHF.

The CDR3 nucleotides read TGTGCCAGCACCCCGGGGGGAGATACGCAGTATTTT. This translates into CASTPGGDTQYF. The J gene is TRBJ2-3, the V gene TRBV14; 7 nucleotides agree with TRBD2. This CDR3 is built from 12 residues. V dropped 7 bases and J dropped 5; count of bases not matched to a gene: 3. The germline V gene encodes CDR1 SGHDN and CDR2 FVKESK.

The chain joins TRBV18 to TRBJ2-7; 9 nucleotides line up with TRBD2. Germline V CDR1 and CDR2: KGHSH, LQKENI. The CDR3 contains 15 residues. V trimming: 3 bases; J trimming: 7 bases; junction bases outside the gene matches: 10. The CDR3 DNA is TGTGCCAGCTCACCGAGCGGGAGGCACCCTCGTGAGCAGTACTTC. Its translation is CASSPSGRHPREQYF.

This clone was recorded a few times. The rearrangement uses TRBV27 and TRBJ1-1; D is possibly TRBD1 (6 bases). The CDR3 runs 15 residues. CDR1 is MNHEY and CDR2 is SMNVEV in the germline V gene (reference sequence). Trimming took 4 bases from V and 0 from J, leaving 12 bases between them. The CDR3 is CASSWAGGLNTEAFF. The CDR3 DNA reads TGTGCCAGCAGTTGGGCGGGGGGCTTGAACACTGAAGCTTTCTTT.

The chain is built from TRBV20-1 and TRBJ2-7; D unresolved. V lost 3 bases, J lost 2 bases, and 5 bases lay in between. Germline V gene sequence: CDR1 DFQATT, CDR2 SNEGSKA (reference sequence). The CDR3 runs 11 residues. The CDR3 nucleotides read TGCAGTGCTAGGGATGCCTACGAGCAGTACTTC. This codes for CSARDAYEQYF.

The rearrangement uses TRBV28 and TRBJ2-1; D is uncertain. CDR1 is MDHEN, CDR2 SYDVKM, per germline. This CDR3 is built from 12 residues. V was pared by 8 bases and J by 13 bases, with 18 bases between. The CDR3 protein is CASAQQRTFQFF. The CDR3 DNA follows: TGTGCCAGCGCCCAACAACGCACTTTCCAGTTCTTC.

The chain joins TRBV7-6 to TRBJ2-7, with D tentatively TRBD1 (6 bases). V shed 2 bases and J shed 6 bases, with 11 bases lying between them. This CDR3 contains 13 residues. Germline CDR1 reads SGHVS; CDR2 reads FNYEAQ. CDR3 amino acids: CASSLLGAGEQYF. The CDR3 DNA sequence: TGTGCCAGCAGCTTATTGGGGGCCGGCGAGCAGTACTTC.

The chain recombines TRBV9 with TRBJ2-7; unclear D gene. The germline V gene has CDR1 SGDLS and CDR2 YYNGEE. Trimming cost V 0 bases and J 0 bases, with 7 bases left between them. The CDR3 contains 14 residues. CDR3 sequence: CASSVESSSYEQYF. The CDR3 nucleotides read TGTGCCAGCAGCGTAGAGAGTAGCTCCTACGAGCAGTACTTC. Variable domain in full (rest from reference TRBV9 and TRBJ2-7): DSGVTQTPKHLITATGQRVTLRCSPRSGDLSVYWYQQSLDQGLQFLIQYYNGEERAKGNILERFSAQQFPDLHSELNLSSLELGDSALYFCASSVESSSYEQYFGPGTRLTVT.

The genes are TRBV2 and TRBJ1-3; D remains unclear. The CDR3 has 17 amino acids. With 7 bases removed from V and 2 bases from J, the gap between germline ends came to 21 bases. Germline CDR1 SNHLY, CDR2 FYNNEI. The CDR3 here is CASKRGGGRAAGNTIYF. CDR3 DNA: TGTGCCAGCAAACGGGGTGGCGGAAGGGCGGCTGGAAACACCATATATTTT.

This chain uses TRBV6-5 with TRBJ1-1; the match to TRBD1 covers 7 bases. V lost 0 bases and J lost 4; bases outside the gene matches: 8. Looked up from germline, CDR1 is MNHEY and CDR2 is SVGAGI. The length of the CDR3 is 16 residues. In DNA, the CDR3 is TGTGCCAGCAGTTACTCCCTGACAGGGTCAGGCACTGAAGCTTTCTTT. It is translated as CASSYSLTGSGTEAFF.

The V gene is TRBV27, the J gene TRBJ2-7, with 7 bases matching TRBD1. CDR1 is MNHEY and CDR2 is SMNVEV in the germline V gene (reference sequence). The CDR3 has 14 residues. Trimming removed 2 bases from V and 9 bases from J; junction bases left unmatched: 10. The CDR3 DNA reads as TGTGCCAGCAGTTTAACAGGACAGGCCCGGAGGCAGTACTTC. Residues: CASSLTGQARRQYF.

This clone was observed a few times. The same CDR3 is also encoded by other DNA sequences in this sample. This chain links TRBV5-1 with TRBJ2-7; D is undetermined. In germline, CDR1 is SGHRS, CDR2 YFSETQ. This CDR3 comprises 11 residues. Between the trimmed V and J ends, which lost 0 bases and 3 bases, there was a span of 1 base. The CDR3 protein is CASSLGYEQYF. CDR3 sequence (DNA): TGCGCCAGCAGCTTGGGCTACGAGCAGTACTTC. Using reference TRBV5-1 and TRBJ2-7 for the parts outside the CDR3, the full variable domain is KAGVTQTPRYLIKTRGQQVTLSCSPISGHRSVSWYQQTPGQGLQFLFEYFSETQRNKGNFPGRFSGRQFSNSRSEMNVSTLELGDSALYLCASSLGYEQYFGPGTRLTVT.

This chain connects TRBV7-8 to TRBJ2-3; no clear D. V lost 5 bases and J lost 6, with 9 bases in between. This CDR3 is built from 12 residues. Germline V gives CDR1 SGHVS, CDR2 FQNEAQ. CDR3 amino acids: CASSPEMDTQYF. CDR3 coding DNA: TGTGCCAGCAGCCCTGAAATGGATACGCAGTATTTT.

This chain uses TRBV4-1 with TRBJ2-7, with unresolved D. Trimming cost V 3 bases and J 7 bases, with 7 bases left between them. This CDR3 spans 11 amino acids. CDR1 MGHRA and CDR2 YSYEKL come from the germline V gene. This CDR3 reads CASSHLGEQYF. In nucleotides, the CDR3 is TGCGCCAGCAGCCACCTCGGGGAGCAGTACTTC.

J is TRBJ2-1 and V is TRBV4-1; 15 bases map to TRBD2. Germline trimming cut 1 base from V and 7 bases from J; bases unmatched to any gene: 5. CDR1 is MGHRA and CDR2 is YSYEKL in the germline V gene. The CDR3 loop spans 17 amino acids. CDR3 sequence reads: CASSQAGGTSGRNEQFF. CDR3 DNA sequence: TGCGCCAGCAGCCAAGCGGGAGGGACTAGCGGGAGGAATGAGCAGTTCTTC.

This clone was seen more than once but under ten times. CDR3 protein: CASSFGTGVTGELFF. As DNA, the CDR3 is TGTGCCAGCAGCTTCGGGACAGGGGTAACCGGGGAGCTGTTTTTT. This rearrangement joins TRBV7-3 to TRBJ2-2; 10 bases map to TRBD1. The CDR3 runs 15 residues. With 3 bases clipped from V and 5 bases from J, the junction kept 3 bases outside the gene matches. Germline-derived CDR1 and CDR2 are SGHTA and FQGTGA. The full variable domain, in which reference TRBV7-3 and TRBJ2-2 provide the parts outside the CDR3, is GAGVSQTPSNKVTEKGKYVELRCDPISGHTALYWYRQSLGQGPEFLIYFQGTGAADDSGLPNDRFFAVRPEGSVSTLKIQRTERGDSAVYLCASSFGTGVTGELFFGEGSRLTVL.

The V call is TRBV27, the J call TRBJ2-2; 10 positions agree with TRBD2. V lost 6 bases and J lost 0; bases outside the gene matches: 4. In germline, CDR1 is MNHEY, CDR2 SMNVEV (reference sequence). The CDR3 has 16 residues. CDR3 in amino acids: CASRALAGANTGELFF. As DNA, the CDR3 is TGTGCCAGCAGGGCCCTAGCGGGGGCGAACACCGGGGAGCTGTTTTTT.

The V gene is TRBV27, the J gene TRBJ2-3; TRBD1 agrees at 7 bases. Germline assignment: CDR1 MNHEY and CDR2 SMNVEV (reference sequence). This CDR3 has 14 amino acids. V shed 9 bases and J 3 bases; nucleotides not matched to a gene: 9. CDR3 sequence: CASGTGVVTDTQYF. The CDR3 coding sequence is TGTGCCAGTGGAACAGGGGTCGTGACAGATACGCAGTATTTT.

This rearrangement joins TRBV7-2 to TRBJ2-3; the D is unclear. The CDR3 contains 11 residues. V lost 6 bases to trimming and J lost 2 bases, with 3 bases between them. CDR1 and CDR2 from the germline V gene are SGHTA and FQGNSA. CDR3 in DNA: TGTGCCAGCAGTTCCACAGATACGCAGTATTTT. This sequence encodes CASSSTDTQYF.